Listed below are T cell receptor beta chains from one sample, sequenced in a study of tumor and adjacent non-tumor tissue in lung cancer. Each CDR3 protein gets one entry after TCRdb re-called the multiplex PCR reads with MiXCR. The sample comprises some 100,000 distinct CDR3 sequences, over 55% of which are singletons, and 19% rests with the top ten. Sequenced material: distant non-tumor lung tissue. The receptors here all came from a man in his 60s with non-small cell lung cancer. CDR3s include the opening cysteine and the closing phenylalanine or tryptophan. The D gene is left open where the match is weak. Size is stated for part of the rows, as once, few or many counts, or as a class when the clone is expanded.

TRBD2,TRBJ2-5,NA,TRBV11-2,CAVSPRTSGVGETQYF,TGTGCCGTCAGCCCTCGTACTAGCGGGGTGGGGGAGACCCAGTACTTC
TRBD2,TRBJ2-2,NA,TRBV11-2,CARSSGLAGATSTGELFF,TGTGCCAGGAGCTCGGGACTAGCGGGAGCGACGAGCACCGGGGAGCTCTTTTTT
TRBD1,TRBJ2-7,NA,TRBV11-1,CAGSKGQEFSYEMYF,TGTGCCGGCAGCAAGGGACAGGAATTCTCCTACGAGATGTACTTC
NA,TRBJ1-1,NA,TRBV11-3,CASSLDAREAAFF,TGTGCCAGCAGCTTAGATGCCCGGGAGGCAGCTTTCTTT
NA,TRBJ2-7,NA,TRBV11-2,CASSITRADYEQYF,TGTGCCAGCAGCATCACCCGGGCCGACTACGAGCAGTACTTC
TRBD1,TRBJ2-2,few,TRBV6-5,CASSYTISGTEIVTTGELFF,TGTGCCAGCAGTTACACAATTTCCGGGACAGAGATAGTAACCACCGGGGAGCTGTTTTTT
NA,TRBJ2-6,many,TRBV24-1,CATSDPRASASSGANVLTF,TGTGCCACCAGTGATCCCCGCGCTAGCGCTAGCTCTGGGGCCAACGTCCTGACTTTC
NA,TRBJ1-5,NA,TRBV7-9,CASSLVGINQPQHF,TGTGCCAGCAGCTTAGTGGGGATCAATCAGCCCCAGCATTTT
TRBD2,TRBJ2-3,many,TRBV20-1,CSARTSGGTDTQYF,TGCAGTGCAAGGACTAGCGGGGGCACAGATACGCAGTATTTT
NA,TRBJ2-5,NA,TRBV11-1,CASSYQGGTETQCF,TGTGCTAGCAGCTACCAGGGGGGAACAGAGACCCAGTGCTTC
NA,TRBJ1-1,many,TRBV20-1,CSALADWNTEAFF,TGCAGTGCCTTAGCAGACTGGAACACTGAAGCTTTCTTT
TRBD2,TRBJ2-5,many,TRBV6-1,CASRRSGVAGLETQYF,TGTGCCAGCAGACGATCTGGAGTAGCGGGACTAGAGACCCAGTACTTC
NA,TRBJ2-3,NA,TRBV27,CASSDSPRTRPRGTQYF,TGTGCCAGCAGTGATAGTCCCCGGACTCGGCCACGAGGTACGCAGTATTTT
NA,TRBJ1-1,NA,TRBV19,CASSMPNSGNTEAFF,TGTGCCAGTAGTATGCCCAACAGCGGGAACACTGAAGCTTTCTTT
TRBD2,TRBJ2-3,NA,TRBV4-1,CASSNYTGGSDMQYF,TGCGCCAGCAGCAATTATACGGGAGGCTCAGATATGCAGTATTTT
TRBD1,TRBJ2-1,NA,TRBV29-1,CSTKGAFGYNEQFF,TGCAGCACTAAGGGGGCTTTCGGTTACAATGAGCAGTTCTTC
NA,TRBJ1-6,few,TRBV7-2,CASSLVALVALHF,TGTGCCAGCAGCTTAGTGGCTCTCGTAGCCCTCCACTTT
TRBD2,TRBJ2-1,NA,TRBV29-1,CCVDLGRIEDEQFF,TGCTGCGTTGATCTCGGGAGGATTGAGGATGAGCAGTTCTTC
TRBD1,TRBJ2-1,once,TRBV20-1,CGARVAGQGVIGEQFF,TGCGGTGCTAGAGTTGCAGGACAGGGGGTCATAGGTGAGCAGTTCTTC
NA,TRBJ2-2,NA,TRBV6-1,CASSEYRTAGRLFF,TGTGCCAGCAGTGAATATCGAACTGCCGGGCGGCTGTTTTTT
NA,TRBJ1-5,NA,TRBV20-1,CSVRKIVNQPQQF,TGCAGTGTTAGGAAGATAGTCAATCAGCCCCAGCAGTTT
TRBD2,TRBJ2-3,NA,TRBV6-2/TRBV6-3,CASTREGPSDTHYF,TGTGCCAGCACCCGGGAGGGCCCTTCGGATACGCACTATTTT
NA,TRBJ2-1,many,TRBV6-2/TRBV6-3,CASSSGVNSQDEQFF,TGTGCCAGCAGCTCGGGAGTGAACTCTCAGGATGAGCAGTTCTTC
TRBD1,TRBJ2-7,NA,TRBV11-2,CAGSLRTGVKEQYF,TGTGCGGGCAGCCTCAGGACAGGGGTAAAAGAGCAGTACTTC
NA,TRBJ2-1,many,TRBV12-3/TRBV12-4,CASSFRIYNEQFF,TGTGCCAGCAGTTTCCGGATCTACAATGAGCAGTTCTTC
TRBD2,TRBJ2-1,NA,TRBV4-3,CASNQETSGSGEQFF,TGCGCCAGCAACCAAGAAACTAGCGGGAGTGGTGAACAGTTCTTC
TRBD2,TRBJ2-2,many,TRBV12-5,CASVILAGVSTGELFF,TGTGCTAGTGTTATACTAGCGGGAGTGTCTACCGGGGAGCTGTTTTTT
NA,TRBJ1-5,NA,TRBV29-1,CSGWGHGAYQPQHF,TGCAGCGGGTGGGGACATGGTGCATATCAGCCCCAGCATTTT
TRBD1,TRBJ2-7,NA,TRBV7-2,CTSSPGQPSSYEQYF,TGTACCAGCAGCCCGGGACAGCCGAGCTCCTACGAGCAGTACTTC
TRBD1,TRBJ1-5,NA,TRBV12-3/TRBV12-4,CASSLGTGGNQPQHF,TGTGCCAGCAGTTTAGGGACAGGGGGCAATCAGCCCCAGCATTTT
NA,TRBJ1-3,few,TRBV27,CASSSRGSSSGNTIYF,TGTGCCAGCAGCTCCCGTGGTAGTAGCTCTGGAAACACCATATATTTT
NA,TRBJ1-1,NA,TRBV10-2,CTSSHDGMNTEAFF,TGCACCAGCAGTCATGACGGCATGAACACTGAAGCTTTCTTT
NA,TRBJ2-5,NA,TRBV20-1,CSDREQGRGETQYF,TGCAGTGATAGAGAACAGGGTCGGGGCGAGACCCAGTACTTC
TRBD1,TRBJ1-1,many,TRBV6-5,CASSLQGSGNTEAFF,TGTGCCAGCAGTTTACAGGGGTCGGGGAACACTGAAGCTTTCTTT
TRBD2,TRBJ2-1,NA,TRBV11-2,CASSSAGNYNELFF,TGTGCCAGCAGTTCAGCGGGAAACTACAATGAGCTGTTCTTC
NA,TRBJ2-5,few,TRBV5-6,CASSLFGTYQETQYF,TGTGCCAGCAGCTTGTTCGGGACATACCAAGAGACCCAGTACTTC
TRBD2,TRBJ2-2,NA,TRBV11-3,CASSPVYYSGANTGEPFF,TGTGCCAGCAGCCCCGTTTACTATAGCGGGGCGAACACCGGGGAGCCGTTTTTT
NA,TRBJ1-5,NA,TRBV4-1,CAISQAGIGSNQHQHF,TGCGCCATCAGCCAAGCCGGGATTGGGAGCAATCAGCACCAGCATTTT
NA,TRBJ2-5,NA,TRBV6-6,CANTHPGKETQYF,TGTGCTAACACCCACCCCGGGAAGGAGACCCAGTACTTC
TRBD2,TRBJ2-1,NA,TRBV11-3,CASSRIGLANEQFF,TGTGCCAGCAGCCGGATAGGACTAGCGAATGAGCAGTTCTTC
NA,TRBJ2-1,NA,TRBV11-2,CASSLDVGSSYNEKFF,TGTGCCAGCAGCTTAGATGTAGGGAGCTCCTACAATGAGAAGTTCTTC
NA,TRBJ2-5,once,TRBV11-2,CASRPDMFGSETQYF,TGTGCCAGCAGGCCAGACATGTTTGGCTCTGAGACCCAGTACTTC
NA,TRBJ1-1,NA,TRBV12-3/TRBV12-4,CASSQGLGMDTEAFF,TGCGCCAGCAGTCAGGGTTTGGGGATGGACACTGAAGCTTTCTTT
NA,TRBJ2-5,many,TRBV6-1,CASSEYGGRETQYF,TGTGCCAGCAGTGAATATGGGGGAAGGGAGACCCAGTACTTC
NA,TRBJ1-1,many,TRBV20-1,CSARDSQGKNTEAFF,TGCAGTGCTAGAGATTCCCAGGGTAAGAACACTGAAGCTTTCTTT
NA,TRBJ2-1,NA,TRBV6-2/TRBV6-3,CASSLSERSYNEQFF,TGTGCCAGCAGTCTCAGCGAGAGGTCGTACAATGAGCAGTTCTTC
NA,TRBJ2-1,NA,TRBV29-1,CNIPRGSYNEQFF,TGCAACATTCCTCGCGGCTCCTACAATGAGCAGTTCTTC
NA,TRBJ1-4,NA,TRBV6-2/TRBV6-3,CASTRGIDDEKLFF,TGTGCCAGCACTAGGGGGATAGACGACGAAAAACTGTTTTTT
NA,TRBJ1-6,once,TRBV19,CASRSLTPLDSPLHF,TGTGCCAGTCGTAGTTTGACGCCCCTTGATTCACCCCTCCACTTT
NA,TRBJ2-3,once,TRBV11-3,CASSPGAAKSTDTQYF,TGTGCCAGCAGCCCGGGAGCAGCAAAAAGCACAGATACGCAGTATTTT
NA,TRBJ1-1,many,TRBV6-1,CASSDEAQSTEAFF,TGTGCCAGCAGTGATGAGGCTCAATCCACTGAAGCTTTCTTT
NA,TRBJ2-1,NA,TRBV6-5,CASPYRGLAEKMIYNEQFF,TGTGCCAGCCCTTATAGGGGATTAGCGGAAAAGATGATCTACAATGAGCAGTTCTTC